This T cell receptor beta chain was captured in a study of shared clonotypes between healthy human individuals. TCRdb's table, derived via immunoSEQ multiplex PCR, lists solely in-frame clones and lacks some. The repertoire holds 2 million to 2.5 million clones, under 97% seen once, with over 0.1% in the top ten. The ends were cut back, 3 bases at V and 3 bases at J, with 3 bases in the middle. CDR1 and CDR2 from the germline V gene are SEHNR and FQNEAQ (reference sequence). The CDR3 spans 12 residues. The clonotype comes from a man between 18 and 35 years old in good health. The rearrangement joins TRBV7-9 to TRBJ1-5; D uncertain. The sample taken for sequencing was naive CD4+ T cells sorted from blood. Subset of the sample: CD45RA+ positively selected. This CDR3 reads CASSLINQPQHF. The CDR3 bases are TGTGCCAGCAGCTTGATCAATCAGCCCCAGCATTTT. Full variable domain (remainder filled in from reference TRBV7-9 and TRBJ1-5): DTGVSQNPRHKITKRGQNVTFRCDPISEHNRLYWYRQTLGQGPEFLTYFQNEAQLEKSRLLSDRFSAERPKGSFSTLEIQRTEQGDSAMYLCASSLINQPQHFGDGTRLSIL.